Each of the 14 T cell receptor beta chains below was sequenced from the same sample in a study of shared clonotypes between healthy human individuals. Sequenced by immunoSEQ multiplex PCR; TCRdb stores in-frame clones only, minus some. The sample holds around 2.5 million clones, roughly 93% seen once. The sample consisted of naive CD4+ T cells from PBMCs. Subset described: CD45RA+ positively selected. These receptor sequences come from a man younger than 35 in good health. Some clones in this sample may be carry-over from other donors' samples.

The rearrangement links TRBV5-1 to TRBJ2-1; D gene uncertain. Germline CDR1 is SGHRS and CDR2 is YFSETQ. The CDR3 sequence is 16 residues long. V lost 3 bases and J lost 8, with 21 bases in between. CDR3 sequence: CASSSAGQQRIDEQFF. The CDR3 bases are TGCGCCAGCAGCTCGGCCGGGCAACAGAGGATCGATGAGCAGTTCTTC.

The chain uses TRBV6-1 and TRBJ1-1; D possibly corresponds to TRBD1 (6 bases). This CDR3 spans 15 amino acids. Deletions cut 4 bases from V and 3 bases from J, with 15 bases between. Germline V CDR1 and CDR2: MNHNS, SASEGT. As DNA, the CDR3 is TGTGCCAGCAGTGGAGGAGGCAGGGGTTACACTGAAGCTTTCTTT. Encoded protein: CASSGGGRGYTEAFF.

The rearrangement joins TRBV7-2 to TRBJ2-7; 8 bases agree with TRBD1. The germline V gene has CDR1 SGHTA and CDR2 FQGNSA. The CDR3 contains 14 residues. V shed 4 bases and J 7 bases; nucleotides not matched to a gene: 9. The CDR3 DNA reads as TGTGCCAGCAGCTCCGGACAGGGAAGAGGTGAGCAGTACTTC. Amino acid sequence: CASSSGQGRGEQYF.

The chain uses TRBV28 and TRBJ2-2; a weak D match, TRBD1 (5 bases). Germline V gene sequence: CDR1 MDHEN, CDR2 SYDVKM. V lost 6 bases and J lost 9, with 11 bases in between. The CDR3 consists of 12 residues. CDR3 in amino acids: CASRITGRELFF. CDR3 nucleotide sequence: TGTGCCAGCAGGATTACAGGAAGGGAGCTGTTTTTT.

The rearrangement links TRBV9 to TRBJ2-7; TRBD2 matches at 8 bases. The V gene's germline CDR1 is SGDLS and CDR2 YYNGEE. The ends lost 6 bases at V and 0 bases at J; junction bases unmatched: 8. The CDR3 has 15 residues. CDR3 loop: CASNPTGTSSYEQYF. The DNA of the CDR3 is TGTGCCAGCAACCCCACCGGGACTAGCTCCTACGAGCAGTACTTC.

The chain has TRBV6-5 and TRBJ2-7, with D perhaps matching TRBD1 (5 bases). Per germline, CDR1 MNHEY and CDR2 SVGAGI. V lost 10 bases, J lost 0 bases, and 10 bases lay in between. The CDR3 runs to 12 residues. The CDR3 bases are TGTGCCACCCAGGGCCGCTCCTACGAGCAGTACTTC. Encoded protein: CATQGRSYEQYF.

This chain uses TRBV5-1 with TRBJ2-6, with 9 nucleotides matching TRBD1. J was trimmed by 0 bases and V by 4 bases; bases with no gene match: 5. The length of the CDR3 is 17 residues. Germline V gene sequence: CDR1 SGHRS, CDR2 YFSETQ. CDR3 DNA sequence: TGCGCCAGCAGCACCCGGACAGGGGTCTCTGGGGCCAACGTCCTGACTTTC. This sequence encodes CASSTRTGVSGANVLTF.

This clone was seen once. The chain couples TRBV5-1 to TRBJ2-1; D is perhaps TRBD2 (5 bases). The CDR3 has 15 amino acids. Germline assignment: CDR1 SGHRS and CDR2 YFSETQ. V lost 4 bases to trimming and J lost 4 bases, with 15 bases between them. DNA of the CDR3: TGCGCCAGCAGCCGGGGAACTAGGTCATACAATGAGCAGTTCTTC. Translated, it gives CASSRGTRSYNEQFF.

The V gene is TRBV7-2, the J gene TRBJ2-7; D is unresolved. This CDR3 comprises 13 residues. V was trimmed by 9 bases and J by 0 bases, leaving 12 bases between them. Germline V gene data show CDR1 as SGHTA and CDR2 as FQGNSA. The CDR3 loop reads CASSPGDSYEQYF. The CDR3 DNA follows: TGTGCCAGTAGCCCTGGGGACTCCTACGAGCAGTACTTC.

This sequence joins TRBV4-2 and TRBJ2-7, with D perhaps matching TRBD2 (6 bases). V was pared by 0 bases and J by 4 bases, with 16 bases between. Germline CDR1 reads LGHNA; CDR2 reads YNFKEQ. The length of the CDR3 is 16 residues. CDR3 protein: CASSQDPGTGSYEQYF. The DNA for the CDR3 is TGTGCCAGCAGCCAAGATCCCGGGACTGGGTCTTACGAGCAGTACTTC.

J is TRBJ1-2 and V is TRBV5-5; D is uncertain. Looked up from germline, CDR1 is SGHKS and CDR2 is YYEKEE (reference sequence). Trimming took 2 bases from V and 5 from J, leaving 7 bases between them. The CDR3 consists of 12 residues. The CDR3 DNA reads TGTGCCAGCAGCTTCGATCGGTATGGCTACACCTTC. Its protein product is CASSFDRYGYTF. Filled out from reference TRBV5-5 and TRBJ1-2, the complete variable domain reads DAGVTQSPTHLIKTRGQQVTLRCSPISGHKSVSWYQQVLGQGPQFIFQYYEKEERGRGNFPDRFSARQFPNYSSELNVNALLLGDSALYLCASSFDRYGYTFGSGTRLTVV.

The chain carries TRBV6-1 and TRBJ2-5, with no clear D. There are 13 residues in the CDR3. The V end lost 4 bases, the J end lost 2 bases, and 8 bases lay between the germline ends. From germline, CDR1 is MNHNS and CDR2 SASEGT. In DNA, the CDR3 is TGTGCCAGCAGTGGCCTAACACAAGAGACCCAGTACTTC. It yields the protein CASSGLTQETQYF.

On this clone: Additional DNA sequences in this sample encode the identical CDR3. V is TRBV11-2 and J is TRBJ2-3; 12 nucleotides agree with TRBD2. This CDR3 has 15 residues. V trimming: 1 base; J trimming: 5 bases; junction bases outside the gene matches: 1. In germline, CDR1 is SGHAT, CDR2 FQNNGV. CDR3: CASSLGLAGVDTQYF. For the CDR3, the DNA is TGTGCCAGCAGCTTAGGACTAGCGGGAGTAGATACGCAGTATTTT.

This chain uses TRBV12-5 with TRBJ2-2; D unresolved. V was trimmed by 5 bases and J by 6 bases, leaving 10 bases between them. Germline V gene lookup returns CDR1 LGHNT and CDR2 FRNRAP. The length of the CDR3 is 13 residues. The CDR3, as DNA: TGTGCTAGTGGTACACCCTCGGCCGGGGAGCTGTTTTTT. Protein sequence: CASGTPSAGELFF.